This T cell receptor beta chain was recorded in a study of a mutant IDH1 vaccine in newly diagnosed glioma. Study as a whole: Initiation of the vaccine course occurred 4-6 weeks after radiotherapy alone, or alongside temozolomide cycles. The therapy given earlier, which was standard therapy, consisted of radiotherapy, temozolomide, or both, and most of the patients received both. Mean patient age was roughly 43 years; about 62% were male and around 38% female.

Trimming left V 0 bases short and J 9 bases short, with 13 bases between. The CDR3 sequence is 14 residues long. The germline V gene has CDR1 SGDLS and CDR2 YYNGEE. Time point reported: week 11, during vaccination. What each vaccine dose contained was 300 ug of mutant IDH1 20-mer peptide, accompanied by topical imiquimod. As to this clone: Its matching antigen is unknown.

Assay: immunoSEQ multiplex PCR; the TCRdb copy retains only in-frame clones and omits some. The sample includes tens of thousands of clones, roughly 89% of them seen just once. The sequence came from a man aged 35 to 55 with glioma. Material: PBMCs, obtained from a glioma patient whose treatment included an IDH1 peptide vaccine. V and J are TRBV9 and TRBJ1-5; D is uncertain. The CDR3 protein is CASSVERVSGPQHF. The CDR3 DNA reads TGTGCCAGCAGCGTAGAAAGGGTCTCGGGGCCCCAGCATTTT.